What follows describes a single T cell receptor (beta chain). V lost 5 bases and J lost 5; bases outside the gene matches: 6. The germline V gene encodes CDR1 LNHDA and CDR2 SQIVND (reference sequence). CDR3 length equals 16 residues. Per the original data handling: For nucleated cells, counts were estimated from reference gene primer amplification. Using immunoSEQ multiplex PCR, the repertoire was profiled, and TCRdb retains in-frame clones only, with some absent. That table gives V, J and clone size, and the DNA gave D and trimming. The sample lists about 260,000 clones; under 90% were seen once. This entry belongs to a study of blood T cell repertoires in COVID-19. On the study more broadly: Sources were T cells, B-cell-depleted T cells, or PBMCs; the material itself was cDNA or gDNA.

The sequenced sample was peripheral blood. This TCR came from a human donor in a cohort sampled during active COVID-19. J is TRBJ2-1 and V is TRBV19; 13 bases are shared with TRBD2. The CDR3 bases are TGTGCCAGTAGTGCTGCCGGGACTAGCGGGAACAATGAGCAGTTCTTC. This codes for CASSAAGTSGNNEQFF.